This T cell receptor beta chain was sequenced during a study of monozygotic twins with inflammatory bowel disease. TCRdb re-called the 5' RACE reads; every CDR3 protein appears as one record, without DNA. The sample's table shows about 300,000 distinct CDR3 sequences. Germline V gives CDR1 SGHTA, CDR2 FQGNSA. This CDR3 has 15 residues. This TCR came from a human donor with ulcerative colitis or Crohn's disease, or a healthy co-twin of an affected twin (not recorded which). The source material was blood. V gene TRBV7-2 combines with J gene TRBJ1-5. CDR3 sequence reads: CASSFIKGLGQPQHF.